Listed here are 23 T cell receptor beta chains from one sample, sequenced in a study of shared clonotypes between healthy human individuals. Libraries were prepared by immunoSEQ multiplex PCR; TCRdb keeps only in-frame clonotypes and omits some of them. In the table there are approximately 640,000 clones, about three quarters of which are singletons. The sequenced material came from memory CD4+ T cells sorted from blood. Subset specified: CD45RA-negative fraction. These receptors all stem from a woman under 40 in good health.

This chain joins TRBV18 and TRBJ2-5, with D unresolved. CDR3 length: 17 amino acids. V dropped 6 bases and J dropped 4 bases, with 24 bases sitting between them. CDR1 and CDR2 from the germline V gene are KGHSH and LQKENI. CDR3 coding DNA: TGTGCCAGCTCTCTCCAAGCCGGCCGCCCCTTAGGAGAGACCCAGTACTTC. Its translation: CASSLQAGRPLGETQYF.

The chain recombines TRBV28 with TRBJ1-1; D is perhaps TRBD1 (5 bases). CDR3 length equals 11 residues. CDR1 is MDHEN and CDR2 is SYDVKM in the germline V gene. V lost 6 bases and J 10 bases, leaving 12 bases between the germline ends. The chain's CDR3 is CASRRGEGAFF. The CDR3 nucleotides read TGTGCCAGCAGAAGGGGAGAGGGAGCTTTCTTT.

About this clone: A much larger clonotype is one base distant, so this may be a read error. The chain links TRBV7-2 to TRBJ2-7; D is undetermined. Looked up from germline, CDR1 is SGHTA and CDR2 is FQGNSA. The CDR3 length is 11 residues. V shed 5 bases and J shed 4 bases, with 6 bases lying between them. CDR3 nucleotides: TGTGCCAGCAGCCTACAATACGAGCAGTACTTC. Amino acids: CASSLQYEQYF.

The chain recombines TRBV19 with TRBJ1-1, with D perhaps matching TRBD1 (5 bases). The V gene lost 6 bases and the J gene lost 1 base, with 18 bases spanning the gap. Germline V gene lookup returns CDR1 LNHDA and CDR2 SQIVND (reference sequence). The CDR3 runs 16 residues. CDR3 coding DNA: TGTGCCAGTAGCCCCGGGACCCCGGCGAGGAACACTGAAGCTTTCTTT. The encoded protein is CASSPGTPARNTEAFF.

The chain recombines TRBV4-1 with TRBJ1-5; no definite D call. The V gene lost 0 bases and the J gene lost 5 bases, with 11 bases spanning the gap. The CDR3 contains 15 residues. Looked up from germline, CDR1 is MGHRA and CDR2 is YSYEKL. CDR3 sequence reads: CASSQDGVPHQPQHF. Written as DNA, the CDR3 is TGCGCCAGCAGCCAAGATGGGGTTCCCCATCAGCCCCAGCATTTT.

The rearrangement joins TRBV12-2 to TRBJ2-7; the table's D call, TRBD1, has no DNA check behind it. TRBV12-2 is marked as a pseudogene. The CDR3 has 15 amino acids. The CDR3 region has the DNA TGTGCAAGTCGCTTATCGGGACAGGCCTCCTACGAGCAGTACTTC. As protein: CASRLSGQASYEQYF.

This chain connects TRBV7-9 to TRBJ2-1, with TRBD1 matching 10 bases. CDR3 size: 15 residues. Trimming cost V 6 bases and J 3 bases; bases outside gene matches: 5. From germline, CDR1 is SEHNR and CDR2 FQNEAQ (reference sequence). CDR3 nucleotide sequence: TGTGCCAGCAGGAGCCGGGACAGGGGCTACAATGAGCAGTTCTTC. It encodes CASRSRDRGYNEQFF.

The chain has TRBV2 and TRBJ2-7; D uncertain. Germline lookup yields CDR1 SNHLY and CDR2 FYNNEI. V was shortened by 6 bases and J by 4 bases, with 7 bases between the two germline ends. CDR3 length: 11 amino acids. In DNA form, the CDR3 reads TGTGCCAGCAGCACGTTTTACGAGCAGTACTTC. Translating gives CASSTFYEQYF. The entire variable domain, with the rest obtained from reference TRBV2 and TRBJ2-7, is as follows: EPEVTQTPSHQVTQMGQEVILRCVPISNHLYFYWYRQILGQKVEFLVSFYNNEISEKSEIFDDQFSVERPDGSNFTLKIRSTKLEDSAMYFCASSTFYEQYFGPGTRLTVT.

This rearrangement joins TRBV5-1 to TRBJ2-7, with a weak D call TRBD1 (6 bases). The germline gives CDR1 SGHRS, CDR2 YFSETQ. The CDR3 contains 18 residues. V lost 0 bases, J lost 0 bases, and 19 bases lay in between. The DNA of the CDR3 is TGCGCCAGCAGCTTGGACCCGTCGGGACAACAAAGCTCCTACGAGCAGTACTTC. Translated: CASSLDPSGQQSSYEQYF.

Concerning this clone itself: Other DNA sequences in the same sample also yield this CDR3. The chain uses TRBV2 and TRBJ2-3; no firm D call. Per the germline V gene, CDR1 is SNHLY and CDR2 is FYNNEI. Deletions cut 0 bases from V and 0 bases from J, with 10 bases between. The CDR3 loop spans 16 amino acids. The CDR3 DNA reads as TGTGCCAGCAGTGAAGCCCGAGCGACTAGCACAGATACGCAGTATTTT. It yields the protein CASSEARATSTDTQYF.

V and J are TRBV19 and TRBJ1-5; D remains ambiguous. V was pared by 3 bases and J by 11 bases, with 17 bases between. Germline CDR1 reads LNHDA; CDR2 reads SQIVND (reference sequence). This CDR3 is 14 amino acids long. In DNA form, the CDR3 reads TGTGCCAGTAGTATTACTCAGTCCCGTATGGCCCAGCATTTT. Translating gives CASSITQSRMAQHF.

The chain joins TRBV27 to TRBJ2-6; TRBD1 is a possible D gene (6 bases). V lost 3 bases to trimming and J lost 4 bases, with 16 bases between them. The germline V gene encodes CDR1 MNHEY and CDR2 SMNVEV (reference sequence). The CDR3 is 17 amino acids. The CDR3 here is CASSFRGGFLGANVLTF. The CDR3 DNA is TGTGCCAGCAGTTTCCGTGGGGGCTTCCTGGGGGCCAACGTCCTGACTTTC.

This clone showed up just a few times. The DNA for the CDR3 is TGTGCCAGCAGCGTTAGCGGGAGCCGACAAGAGACCCAGTACTTC. Translation gives CASSVSGSRQETQYF. The chain is built from TRBV7-9 and TRBJ2-5; 9 bases match TRBD2. The CDR3 runs 15 residues. Germline-derived CDR1 and CDR2 are SEHNR and FQNEAQ (reference sequence). V lost 5 bases, J lost 2 bases, and 6 bases stayed unmatched.

The genes are TRBV5-6 and TRBJ2-3; TRBD1 matches 9 bases. This CDR3 has 13 amino acids. After removal of 8 bases from V and 7 bases from J, the junction contained 8 bases not matched to a gene. The germline CDR1 and CDR2 sequences are SGHDT and YYEEEE. The CDR3 nucleotides are TGTGCCAGTACCGGGACAGGGACAAATACGCAGTATTTT. Residues: CASTGTGTNTQYF. Full variable domain (outside the CDR3, taken from reference TRBV5-6 and TRBJ2-3): DAGVTQSPTHLIKTRGQQVTLRCSPKSGHDTVSWYQQALGQGPQFIFQYYEEEERQRGNFPDRFSGHQFPNYSSELNVNALLLGDSALYLCASTGTGTNTQYFGPGTRLTVL.

The V gene is TRBV11-2, the J gene TRBJ2-7, with D uncertain. The germline V gene has CDR1 SGHAT and CDR2 FQNNGV. The CDR3 spans 10 residues. V was shortened by 4 bases and J by 4 bases, with 2 bases between the two germline ends. The CDR3 is CASSSYEQYF. The CDR3 DNA sequence: TGTGCCAGCAGCTCGTACGAGCAGTACTTC.

This chain connects TRBV7-8 to TRBJ1-4; maybe TRBD1 (6 bases). V shed 4 bases and J shed 0 bases, with 15 bases lying between them. CDR3 length: 17 residues. Germline CDR1 is SGHVS and CDR2 is FQNEAQ. In DNA, the CDR3 is TGTGCCAGCAGCTACAGGGCTCGAGTTGCAACTAATGAAAAACTGTTTTTT. It translates to CASSYRARVATNEKLFF.

The gene calls are TRBV10-1 and TRBJ1-5; unclear D gene. Germline CDR1 reads WNHNN; CDR2 reads SYGVQD (reference sequence). The CDR3 has 12 residues. Trimming took off 0 bases at V and 5 bases at J, with 2 bases between the two ends. For the CDR3, the DNA is TGCGCCAGCAGTGAGTCGGATCAGCCCCAGCATTTT. Protein sequence: CASSESDQPQHF.

This clone was seen a handful of times. The chain joins TRBV5-1 to TRBJ2-1; 9 positions agree with TRBD2. CDR1 is SGHRS, CDR2 YFSETQ, per germline. This CDR3 has 16 amino acids. V lost 4 bases to trimming and J lost 5 bases; unmatched junction nucleotides: 10. CDR3 loop: CASSRGGSSGDNEQFF. The CDR3 nucleotides are TGCGCCAGCAGCCGCGGGGGCTCTAGCGGGGACAATGAGCAGTTCTTC.

The chain carries TRBV28 and TRBJ1-1, with 10 bases identical to TRBD1. J lost 6 bases, V lost 0 bases, and 4 bases had no gene match. Germline lookup yields CDR1 MDHEN and CDR2 SYDVKM. The CDR3 loop spans 15 amino acids. This CDR3 reads CASSLWDRGYSEAFF. The CDR3 DNA reads as TGTGCCAGCAGTTTATGGGACAGGGGGTATTCTGAAGCTTTCTTT.

The table lists this clone with a few counts. The CDR3 DNA follows: TGTGCCAGCAGCCAAATACGACAGGGGGTCACCTACGAGCAGTACTTC. This codes for CASSQIRQGVTYEQYF. J is TRBJ2-7 and V is TRBV21-1; the DNA was not compared with TRBD1, the D call given in the table. TRBV21-1 is a documented pseudogene. CDR3 length: 16 residues.

This clone was detected only a few times. The same CDR3 arises from other DNA sequences in this sample as well. This chain uses TRBV11-2 with TRBJ1-4; D call uncertain. Trimming stripped 5 bases from V and 5 bases from J, with 9 bases between. The CDR3 has 13 residues. From germline, CDR1 is SGHAT and CDR2 FQNNGV. CDR3 DNA sequence: TGTGCCAGCAGCCGAGACCGGAATGAAAAACTGTTTTTT. The encoded protein is CASSRDRNEKLFF.

Comments on this clone: The sample contains more than one DNA sequence encoding this CDR3. The rearrangement links TRBV29-1 to TRBJ2-3; D is possibly TRBD1 or TRBD2 (5 bases each). CDR1 is SQVTM, CDR2 ANQGSEA, per germline. The V gene lost 6 bases and the J gene lost 4 bases, with 5 bases spanning the gap. The CDR3 extends over 10 amino acids. CDR3 protein: CSVGADTQYF. For the CDR3, the DNA is TGCAGCGTGGGGGCAGATACGCAGTATTTT.

The chain has TRBV18 and TRBJ2-7; tentatively, D is TRBD2 (6 bases). The CDR3 totals 15 residues. The germline V gene has CDR1 KGHSH and CDR2 LQKENI. V was cut by 3 bases and J by 0 bases, with 12 bases left in between. This CDR3 reads CASSPGLSSSYEQYF. CDR3 nucleotide sequence: TGTGCCAGCTCACCGGGACTTTCCAGCTCCTACGAGCAGTACTTC.